Below, 16 T cell receptor beta chains from the same sample are listed, as sequenced in a study of vaccination effects on CD4 cells after COVID-19. Assay: immunoSEQ multiplex PCR; the TCRdb copy retains only in-frame clones and omits some. The sample holds over 50,000 clones, 60% to 75% seen once. Their antigens are not known. Expansion of antigen-specific CD4+ T cells with viral peptide pools was carried out by the ViraFEST assay before sequencing. Following a roughly 9-day culture, CD4+ T cells were purified. Participants got two doses of BNT162b2 or mRNA-1273 vaccine. The specimen was CD4+ T cells from PBMCs cultured with HCoV-229E spike peptides, collected after COVID-19 vaccination. These receptors all stem from a human donor who received a COVID-19 vaccine.

The gene calls are TRBV15 and TRBJ1-1; no clear D gene. Germline values: CDR1 LNHNV, CDR2 YYDKDF (reference sequence). V was shortened by 0 bases and J by 1 base, with 3 bases between the two germline ends. CDR3 length equals 13 residues. CDR3 sequence (DNA): TGTGCCACCAGCAGAGATCCGAACACTGAAGCTTTCTTT. Encoded protein: CATSRDPNTEAFF.

The chain joins TRBV5-4 to TRBJ2-1; 8 positions agree with TRBD1. The trim removed 6 bases at V and 9 bases at J, leaving 11 bases unmatched. The CDR3 spans 14 residues. CDR1 is SGHNT and CDR2 is YYREEE in the germline V gene (reference sequence). The CDR3 nucleotides read TGTGCCAGCACCCTGGACAGGGTAGGCGGTGAGCAGTTCTTC. Its protein is CASTLDRVGGEQFF.

This rearrangement joins TRBV7-9 to TRBJ1-5; no definite D call. Germline loops: CDR1 SEHNR, CDR2 FQNEAQ (reference sequence). This CDR3 is 12 amino acids long. Trimming took off 2 bases at V and 5 bases at J, with 4 bases between the two ends. CDR3 loop: CASSLPYQPQHF. For the CDR3, the DNA is TGTGCCAGCAGCTTACCCTATCAGCCCCAGCATTTT.

This chain uses TRBV5-5 with TRBJ2-7; 7 nucleotides match TRBD1. Per the germline V gene, CDR1 is SGHKS and CDR2 is YYEKEE (reference sequence). The CDR3 extends over 18 amino acids. V lost 1 base and J lost 3; bases outside the gene matches: 16. The CDR3 DNA sequence: TGTGCCAGCAGCTTGACAATTAAAACAGGGGCGCGAGTCTACGAGCAGTACGTC. It codes for CASSLTIKTGARVYEQYV.

The chain recombines TRBV7-2 with TRBJ2-3; 9 positions match TRBD2. V gave up 1 base and J gave up 1 base; unmatched junction bases: 3. CDR1 is SGHTA and CDR2 is FQGNSA in the germline V gene. The CDR3 spans 16 residues. The CDR3 loop is CASSLEAGGRTDTQYF. As DNA, the CDR3 is TGTGCCAGCAGCTTAGAGGCGGGGGGGCGCACAGATACGCAGTATTTT.

This clone was seen only a few times. This chain joins TRBV7-2 and TRBJ1-5, with no clear D. This CDR3 has 13 residues. In germline, CDR1 is SGHTA, CDR2 FQGNSA. The V gene lost 0 bases and the J gene lost 3 bases, with 3 bases spanning the gap. The CDR3 is CASSLAPNQPQHF. CDR3 coding DNA: TGTGCCAGCAGCTTAGCGCCCAATCAGCCCCAGCATTTT.

This chain links TRBV6-5 with TRBJ2-2, with 10 bases matching TRBD2. The length of the CDR3 is 15 residues. Losses at the gene ends were 6 bases for V and 4 bases for J; bases not matched to a gene: 5. Germline V gives CDR1 MNHEY, CDR2 SVGAGI. CDR3 in amino acids: CASRASGGTTGELFF. As DNA, the CDR3 is TGTGCCAGCAGGGCTAGCGGGGGTACCACCGGGGAGCTGTTTTTT.

This clone came up once. The chain employs TRBV9 and TRBJ1-2, with D unresolved. Per the germline V gene, CDR1 is SGDLS and CDR2 is YYNGEE. The CDR3 has 14 amino acids. V dropped 3 bases and J dropped 8 bases, with 17 bases sitting between them. The CDR3 bases are TGTGCCAGCAGCGCGGACGTCGGCTACGGGGGCTACACCTTC. It codes for CASSADVGYGGYTF.

V is TRBV11-2 and J is TRBJ1-4, with no clear D. CDR1 and CDR2 from the germline V gene are SGHAT and FQNNGV. CDR3 length: 15 amino acids. Trimming removed 4 bases from V and 3 bases from J, with 12 bases in between. The CDR3 reads CASSYTGSANEKLFF. DNA of the CDR3: TGTGCCAGCAGCTATACGGGTTCCGCTAATGAAAAACTGTTTTTT.

The rearrangement uses TRBV18 and TRBJ1-5, with D possibly TRBD1 on 5 matching bases. CDR3 length equals 17 residues. Germline V gene data show CDR1 as KGHSH and CDR2 as LQKENI. The V gene lost 4 bases and the J gene lost 0 bases, with 16 bases spanning the gap. DNA of the CDR3: TGTGCCAGCTCACTACTCCCGGGACTCAATAGCAATCAGCCCCAGCATTTT. Translated, it gives CASSLLPGLNSNQPQHF.

J is TRBJ1-1 and V is TRBV5-1, with a possible D match to TRBD1 (6 bases). With 4 bases removed from V and 4 bases from J, the gap between germline ends came to 26 bases. The CDR3 extends over 18 amino acids. Germline loops: CDR1 SGHRS, CDR2 YFSETQ. The CDR3 bases are TGCGCCAGCAGCCCGGGGGGGACCGGGACACCCTGGGGCACTGAAGCTTTCTTT. It is translated as CASSPGGTGTPWGTEAFF.

This clone appeared once. The gene calls are TRBV11-3 and TRBJ1-1; tentative D call: TRBD1 (5 bases). The germline V and J ends were trimmed by 3 bases and 3 bases, with 17 bases remaining between them. CDR3 length equals 16 residues. Germline-derived CDR1 and CDR2 are SGHNT and YENEEA. This CDR3 is CASSFDLGGVHTEAFF. CDR3 coding DNA: TGTGCCAGCAGCTTCGACCTGGGGGGGGTGCACACTGAAGCTTTCTTT.

This chain connects TRBV7-2 to TRBJ2-4; D is ambiguous. Germline lookup yields CDR1 SGHTA and CDR2 FQGNSA. V dropped 4 bases and J dropped 5 bases, with 9 bases sitting between them. The CDR3 has 13 amino acids. In DNA, the CDR3 is TGTGCCAGCAGCTCCCGGGTCCAAAACATTCAGTACTTC. Residues: CASSSRVQNIQYF. Together with reference TRBV7-2 and TRBJ2-4, the CDR3 gives the full variable domain: GAGVSQSPSNKVTEKGKDVELRCDPISGHTALYWYRQSLGQGLEFLIYFQGNSAPDKSGLPSDRFSAERTGGSVSTLTIQRTQQEDSAVYLCASSSRVQNIQYFGAGTRLSVL.

Only a few counts were recorded for this clone. The chain carries TRBV3-1 (or the pseudogene TRBV3-2) and TRBJ1-2; weak D call: TRBD1 (6 bases). This CDR3 region has 12 residues. Germline V CDR1 and CDR2: LGHDT, YNNKEL (reference sequence). The germline V and J ends were trimmed by 4 bases and 3 bases, with 6 bases remaining between them. DNA of the CDR3: TGTGCCAGCAGCCGGACAGACTATGGCTACACCTTC. Its protein product is CASSRTDYGYTF.

This chain links TRBV5-1 with TRBJ2-1; 12 nucleotides agree with TRBD2. V lost 4 bases to trimming and J lost 3 bases; unmatched junction nucleotides: 5. Germline loops: CDR1 SGHRS, CDR2 YFSETQ. The CDR3 sequence is 16 residues long. The CDR3 DNA reads TGCGCCAGCAGCGAAAGACTAGCGGGGGTCTACAATGAGCAGTTCTTC. Translating gives CASSERLAGVYNEQFF.

The genes are TRBV24-1 and TRBJ1-1; TRBD1 matches 8 bases. The germline gives CDR1 KGHDR, CDR2 SFDVKD. CDR3 length: 14 residues. Trimming took 3 bases from V and 6 from J; bases not matched to a gene: 5. CDR3 nucleotide sequence: TGTGCCACCAGTGATCGGACAGGGACTTCTGAAGCTTTCTTT. This encodes CATSDRTGTSEAFF.